One TCR beta chain is described in this entry. Its antigen is undetermined. The CDR3 covers 13 residues. The V gene lost 8 bases and the J gene lost 2 bases, with 12 bases spanning the gap. Germline values: CDR1 MNHNS, CDR2 SASEGT. This specimen comes from a study of cytomegalovirus exposure and HLA in healthy donors. Study-wide results and limits: In vitro confirmation showed a few CMV-associated chains to be CMV antigen specific.

The table came from immunoSEQ multiplex PCR; TCRdb's copy has only in-frame clones and leaves some out. The top ten hold approximately 1.2% of the sample, which has tens of thousands of clones, 96% seen once. This receptor was obtained from a woman younger than 30 in good health and CMV-seronegative. Sequencing input: PBMCs. The chain carries TRBV6-1 and TRBJ1-2; a weak D match, TRBD1 (5 bases). This CDR3 reads CASVEGENYGYTF. CDR3 nucleotide sequence: TGTGCCAGCGTGGAAGGGGAAAACTATGGCTACACCTTC.